The 14 T cell receptor beta chains below were found in one sample sequenced in a study of T-cell reconstitution after alpha-beta-depleted transplantation in children. Unique molecular identifiers featured in how the TCRbeta library was prepared. Each CDR3 protein gets one entry after TCRdb re-called the PCR reads with MiXCR. The table shows 98,000 or so distinct CDR3 sequences, with approximately 6.9% occurring only once. The sample here was PBMCs, mostly from graft donor cells, taken 360 days after TCRalphabeta/CD19-depleted stem cell transplant. The origin of the receptors is a male patient between 2 and 10 years old who had a stem cell transplant for acute lymphoblastic leukemia, so the T cells may come from the graft donor.

This clonotype was picked up many times. The V gene is TRBV28, the J gene TRBJ2-5; D is perhaps TRBD1 or TRBD2 (5 bases each). The V end was cut by 3 bases, the J end by 2 bases, with 10 bases between. Germline V gene lookup returns CDR1 MDHEN and CDR2 SYDVKM. The CDR3 length is 14 residues. The CDR3 is CASSLFGGQETQYF. The CDR3 bases are TGTGCCAGCAGTTTGTTTGGGGGACAAGAGACCCAGTACTTC.

In its sample, this clonotype was seen many times. J is TRBJ2-7 and V is TRBV12-3 or TRBV12-4, with D perhaps matching TRBD1 (5 bases). The CDR3 spans 13 residues. Trimming shortened V by 6 bases and J by 3 bases, and 12 bases separated the two germline ends. CDR3 protein: CASSLGALYEQYF. The CDR3 coding sequence is TGTGCCAGCAGCCTAGGGGCCCTCTACGAGCAGTACTTC.

This clonotype showed up many times. The V and J genes are TRBV7-8 and TRBJ2-2; D is unresolved. Per germline, CDR1 SGHVS and CDR2 FQNEAQ. The V and J ends lost 3 bases and 0 bases respectively, with 8 bases between them. This CDR3 region has 15 residues. The CDR3 sequence is CASSLRQPNTGELFF. In nucleotides, the CDR3 is TGTGCCAGCAGCTTGCGCCAGCCGAACACCGGGGAGCTGTTTTTT.

This clonotype was counted at least ten times. V usage is TRBV12-3 or TRBV12-4 and J usage is TRBJ1-4; the D is unclear. CDR3 length equals 14 residues. The V end lost 2 bases, the J end lost 7 bases, and 11 bases lay between the germline ends. CDR3 sequence: CASSLILSPEKLFF. CDR3 coding DNA: TGTGCCAGCAGTTTAATACTCTCGCCTGAAAAACTGTTTTTT.

The chain joins TRBV7-9 to TRBJ1-2; D ambiguous. CDR1 is SEHNR, CDR2 FQNEAQ, per germline (reference sequence). The CDR3 extends over 14 amino acids. V was trimmed by 1 base and J by 6 bases, leaving 12 bases between them. DNA of the CDR3: TGTGCCAGCAGCTTAGGTAGGAGAGAACATGGCTACACCTTC. This gives the protein CASSLGRREHGYTF.

This clonotype appeared many times. The V gene is TRBV2, the J gene TRBJ1-2; 7 bases map to TRBD1. V lost 7 bases to trimming and J lost 7 bases; unmatched junction nucleotides: 6. The CDR3 runs to 12 residues. CDR1 is SNHLY and CDR2 is FYNNEI in the germline V gene. CDR3 DNA sequence: TGTGCCAGCAACGACAGGGCTTTTGGCTACACCTTC. It codes for CASNDRAFGYTF.

The chain employs TRBV5-6 and TRBJ2-3, with 13 bases aligning to TRBD2. Germline assignment: CDR1 SGHDT and CDR2 YYEEEE. V shed 5 bases, J shed 6 bases, and the junction held 12 bases outside the gene matches. The CDR3 runs to 17 residues. This CDR3 is CASSSWTSGREADTQYF. The CDR3 DNA reads TGTGCCAGCAGTTCCTGGACTAGCGGGAGAGAGGCGGATACGCAGTATTTT.

About this clonotype: With a much larger clone just one base away, this may be a read error. This chain links TRBV3-1 with TRBJ2-3; D unresolved. The CDR3 contains 15 residues. The germline gives CDR1 LGHDT, CDR2 YNNKEL (reference sequence). CDR3 DNA sequence: TGTGACAGCAGCCAAGATAATCCACCAACGGATACGCAGTATTTT. Its translation: CDSSQDNPPTDTQYF.

This chain joins TRBV27 and TRBJ2-5; D uncertain. Trimming cost V 4 bases and J 5 bases, with 8 bases left between them. CDR3 length: 12 amino acids. Germline V gives CDR1 MNHEY, CDR2 SMNVEV (reference sequence). The CDR3 region is CASSSSKETQYF. CDR3 nucleotides: TGTGCCAGCAGTTCGTCTAAGGAGACCCAGTACTTC.

Only a few counts were recorded for this clonotype. J is TRBJ2-5 and V is TRBV4-2; 7 bases line up with TRBD1. This CDR3 has 14 amino acids. Germline CDR1 and CDR2: LGHNA and YNFKEQ. V trimming: 4 bases; J trimming: 3 bases; junction bases outside the gene matches: 5. The CDR3 loop reads CASSPGGVKETQYF. The CDR3 DNA follows: TGTGCCAGCAGCCCAGGGGGAGTGAAAGAGACCCAGTACTTC.

This clonotype was counted ten times or more. The rearrangement uses TRBV2 and TRBJ2-7; weak D call: TRBD2 (5 bases). The V and J ends lost 7 bases and 3 bases respectively, with 16 bases between them. Germline V CDR1 and CDR2: SNHLY, FYNNEI. CDR3 length equals 14 residues. CDR3 nucleotide sequence: TGTGCCAGCATCCCGGGGAGTGGGCTCTACGAGCAGTACTTC. Residues: CASIPGSGLYEQYF.

This clonotype has just a few counts. V and J are TRBV4-1 and TRBJ2-1; 9 bases line up with TRBD2. Germline values: CDR1 MGHRA, CDR2 YSYEKL. This CDR3 region has 13 residues. With 0 bases clipped from V and 12 bases from J, the junction kept 3 bases outside the gene matches. As DNA, the CDR3 is TGCGCCAGCAGCCAAGAAGGCGGGGGGGGGCAGTTCTTC. This translates into CASSQEGGGGQFF.

This clonotype was seen more than once but under ten times. This sequence joins TRBV6-1 and TRBJ2-5; D gene unclear. The V and J ends lost 3 bases and 1 base respectively, with 6 bases between them. The CDR3 spans 13 residues. CDR1 is MNHNS and CDR2 is SASEGT in the germline V gene. CDR3 protein: CASSELTQETQYF. DNA of the CDR3: TGTGCCAGCAGTGAGCTGACCCAAGAGACCCAGTACTTC.

This clonotype was detected many times. The chain recombines TRBV4-2 with TRBJ1-1; D remains unclear. Germline CDR1 and CDR2: LGHNA and YNFKEQ. The CDR3 covers 14 residues. The V end lost 0 bases, the J end lost 4 bases, and 9 bases lay between the germline ends. The CDR3 sequence: CASSQEVIPTEAFF. The CDR3, as DNA: TGTGCCAGCAGCCAAGAGGTTATCCCCACTGAAGCTTTCTTT.